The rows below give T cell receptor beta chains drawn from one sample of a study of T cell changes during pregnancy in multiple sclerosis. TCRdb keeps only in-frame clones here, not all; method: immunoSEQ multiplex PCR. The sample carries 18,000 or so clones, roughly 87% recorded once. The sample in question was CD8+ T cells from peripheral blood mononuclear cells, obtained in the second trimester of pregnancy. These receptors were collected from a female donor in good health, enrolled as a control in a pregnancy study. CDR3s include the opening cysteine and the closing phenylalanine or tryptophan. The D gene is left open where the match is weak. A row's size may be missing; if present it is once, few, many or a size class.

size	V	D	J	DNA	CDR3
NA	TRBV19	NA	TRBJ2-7	TGTGCCAGTAGTAATATACCAGGGAATGAGCAGTACTTC	CASSNIPGNEQYF
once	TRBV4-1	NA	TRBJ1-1	TGCGCCAGCAGCCAGGGTGGGGGGGGAAGGTACACTGAAGCTTTCTTT	CASSQGGGGRYTEAFF
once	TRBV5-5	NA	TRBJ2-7	TGTGCCAGCAGCTTTACTATGATTTCCTACGAGCAGTACTTC	CASSFTMISYEQYF
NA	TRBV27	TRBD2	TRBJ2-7	TGTGCCAGCAGTTTCGGACTAGCGGGCGAGCAGTACTTC	CASSFGLAGEQYF
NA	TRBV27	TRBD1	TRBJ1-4	TGTGCCAGCCGCGACAGGGCGACTAATGAAAAACTGTTTTTT	CASRDRATNEKLFF
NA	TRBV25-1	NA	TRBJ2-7	TGTGCCAGCAGTGAGAGAGCCGATGGTATTCCCTACGAGCAGTACTTC	CASSERADGIPYEQYF
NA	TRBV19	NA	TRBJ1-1	TGTGCCAGTAGTCCCGAAACAGGAGGGGTGAACACTGAAGCTTTCTTT	CASSPETGGVNTEAFF
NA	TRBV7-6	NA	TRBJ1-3	TGTGCCAGCAGCGGTTGGGCAGGGTCCTCTGGAAACACCATATATTTT	CASSGWAGSSGNTIYF
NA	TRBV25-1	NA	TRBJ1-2	TGTGCCAGCAGTGACACAGGGTATCACTATGGCTACACCTTC	CASSDTGYHYGYTF
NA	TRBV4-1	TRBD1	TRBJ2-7	TGCGCCAGCAGCCATCTACAGGGGTACGAGCAGTACTTC	CASSHLQGYEQYF
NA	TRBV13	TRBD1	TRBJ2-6	TGTGCCAGCAGCTTAGAAGGACAGGGGCGATACCACTCTGGGGCCAACGTCCTGACTTTC	CASSLEGQGRYHSGANVLTF
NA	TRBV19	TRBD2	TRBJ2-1	TGTGCCAGCCGGGGGGGCGGCTACAATGAGCAGTTCTTC	CASRGGGYNEQFF
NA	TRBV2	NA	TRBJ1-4	TGTGCCAGCTTTGCCCGGGGAAAACTGTTTTTT	CASFARGKLFF
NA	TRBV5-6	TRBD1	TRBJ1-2	TGTGCCAGTGGACAGGGGGCGCTCCACTATGGCTACACCTTC	CASGQGALHYGYTF
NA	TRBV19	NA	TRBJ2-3	TGTGCCAGTAGTATAGGTGAAGGGGAGGCAGATACGCAGTATTTT	CASSIGEGEADTQYF
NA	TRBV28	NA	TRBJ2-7	TGTGCCAGCAGTTTCAGGAACGGACATTACGAGCAGTACTTC	CASSFRNGHYEQYF
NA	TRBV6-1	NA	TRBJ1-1	TGTGCCAGCAGCGTAACGGGGGATAACACTGAAGCTTTCTTT	CASSVTGDNTEAFF
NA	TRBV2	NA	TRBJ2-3	TGTGCCGGACGGGGGGCCGGCACAGATACGCAGTATTTT	CAGRGAGTDTQYF
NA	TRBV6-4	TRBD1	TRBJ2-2	TGTGCCAGCAGCCCGGGACAGCTTGACACCGGGGAGCTGTTTTTT	CASSPGQLDTGELFF
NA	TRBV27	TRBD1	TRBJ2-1	TGTGCCAGCCTCGGACAGGGGAGAATGGTGAATGAGCAGTTCTTC	CASLGQGRMVNEQFF
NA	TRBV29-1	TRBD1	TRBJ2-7	TGCAGCGTGATGACAGGGCTCGAGCAGTACTTC	CSVMTGLEQYF
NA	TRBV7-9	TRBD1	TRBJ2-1	TGTGCCAGCAGCCAACCGGGACAGGGGCGCAATGAGCAGTTCTTC	CASSQPGQGRNEQFF
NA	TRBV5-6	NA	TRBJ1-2	TGTGCCAGCATGGACTCCCACTGGGAGGGTGGCTACACCTTC	CASMDSHWEGGYTF
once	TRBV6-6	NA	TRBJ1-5	TGTGCCAGCAGTCCCTCAGGGTTTGATCAGCCCCAGCATTTT	CASSPSGFDQPQHF
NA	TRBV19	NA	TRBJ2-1	TGTGCCAGTAGTCTTCGGTCGGACAATGAGCAGTTCTTC	CASSLRSDNEQFF
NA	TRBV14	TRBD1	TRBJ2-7	TGTGCCAGCAGCCATCGGACAGGGTTTCTTCACGAGCAGTACTTC	CASSHRTGFLHEQYF
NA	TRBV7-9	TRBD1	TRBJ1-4	TGTGCCAGCAGCCCTTACGGGACAGCTAATGAAAAACTGTTTTTT	CASSPYGTANEKLFF
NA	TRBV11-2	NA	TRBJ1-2	TGTGCCAGCAGCTTGGGAGGGGGAAACTATGGCTACACCTTC	CASSLGGGNYGYTF
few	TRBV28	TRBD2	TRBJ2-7	TGTGCCAGCGAGACTAGCGGGAATTACGAGCAGTACTTC	CASETSGNYEQYF
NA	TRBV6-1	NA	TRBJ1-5	TGTGCCAGCAGTGAGGCCCAGTATAGCAATCAGCCCCAGCATTTT	CASSEAQYSNQPQHF
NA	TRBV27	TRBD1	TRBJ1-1	TGTGCCAGCGGGGACAGGTTTATGAACACTGAAGCTTTCTTT	CASGDRFMNTEAFF
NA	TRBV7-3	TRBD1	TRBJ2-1	TGTGCCAGCAGCTTAACTGGTGCAGGGGGCTACAATGAGCAGTTCTTC	CASSLTGAGGYNEQFF
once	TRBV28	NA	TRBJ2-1	TGTGCCAGCAGGCAGGTTTTAAGAAGGAATGAGCAGTTCTTC	CASRQVLRRNEQFF
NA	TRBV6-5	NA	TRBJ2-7	TGTGCCAGCAGTTACGGACAGCTCTACGAGCAGTACTTC	CASSYGQLYEQYF
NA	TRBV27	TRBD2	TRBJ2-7	TGTGCCACCTACGGGGGGGCCCACGAGCAGTACTTC	CATYGGAHEQYF
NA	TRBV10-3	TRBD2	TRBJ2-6	TGTGCCAACGGGGGGGACGGGATCTCTGGGGCCAACGTCCTGACTTTC	CANGGDGISGANVLTF
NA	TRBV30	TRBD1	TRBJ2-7	TGTGCCTGGAGTGACGGGACAGAGCTCTACGAGCAGTACTTC	CAWSDGTELYEQYF
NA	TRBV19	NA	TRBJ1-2	TGTGCCAGTAGCAGCGGGACATATAAGGGCTACACCTTC	CASSSGTYKGYTF
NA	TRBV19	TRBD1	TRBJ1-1	TGTGCCAGCCAGGGGGCGCCCGATGAAGCTTTCTTT	CASQGAPDEAFF
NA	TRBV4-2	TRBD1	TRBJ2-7	TGTGCCAGCAGCCATCTAGGACAGGAGTACGAGCAGTACTTC	CASSHLGQEYEQYF
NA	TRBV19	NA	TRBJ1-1	TGTGCCAGTAGTCACCCAGGGTGGGCCGCTGAAGCTTTCTTT	CASSHPGWAAEAFF
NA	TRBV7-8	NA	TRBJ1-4	TGTGCCAGCAGCTCGCCACTGGGAGGCAGAGATATCGAACGGGATGAAAAACTGTTTTTT	CASSSPLGGRDIERDEKLFF
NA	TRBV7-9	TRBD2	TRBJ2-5	TGTGCCAGCAGCTTAAGAATGAGCGGGAAAGAGACCCAGTACTTC	CASSLRMSGKETQYF
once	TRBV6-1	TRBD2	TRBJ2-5	TGTGCCAGCAGAAGACTAGCGGGAGCTTTGGAGACCCAGTACTTC	CASRRLAGALETQYF
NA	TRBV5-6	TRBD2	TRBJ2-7	TGTGCCAGCAGCTTGACGGGACTAGCTCACTACGAGCAGTACTTC	CASSLTGLAHYEQYF